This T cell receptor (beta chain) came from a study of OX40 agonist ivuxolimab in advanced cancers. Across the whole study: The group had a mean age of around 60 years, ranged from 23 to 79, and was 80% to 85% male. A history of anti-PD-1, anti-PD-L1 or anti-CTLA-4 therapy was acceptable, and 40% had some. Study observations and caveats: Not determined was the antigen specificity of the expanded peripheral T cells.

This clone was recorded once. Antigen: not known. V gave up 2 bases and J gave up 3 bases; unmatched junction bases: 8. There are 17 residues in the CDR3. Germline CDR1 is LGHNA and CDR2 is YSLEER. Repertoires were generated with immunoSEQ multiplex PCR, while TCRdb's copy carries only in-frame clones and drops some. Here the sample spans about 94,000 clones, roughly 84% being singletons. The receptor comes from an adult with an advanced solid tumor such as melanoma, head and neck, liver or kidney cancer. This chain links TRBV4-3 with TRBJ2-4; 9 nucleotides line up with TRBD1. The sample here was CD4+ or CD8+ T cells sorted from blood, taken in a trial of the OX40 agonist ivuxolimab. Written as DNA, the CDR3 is TGCGCCAGCAGCCAAAGGGGACAGGGCATAGGCAAAAACATTCAGTACTTC. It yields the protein CASSQRGQGIGKNIQYF.